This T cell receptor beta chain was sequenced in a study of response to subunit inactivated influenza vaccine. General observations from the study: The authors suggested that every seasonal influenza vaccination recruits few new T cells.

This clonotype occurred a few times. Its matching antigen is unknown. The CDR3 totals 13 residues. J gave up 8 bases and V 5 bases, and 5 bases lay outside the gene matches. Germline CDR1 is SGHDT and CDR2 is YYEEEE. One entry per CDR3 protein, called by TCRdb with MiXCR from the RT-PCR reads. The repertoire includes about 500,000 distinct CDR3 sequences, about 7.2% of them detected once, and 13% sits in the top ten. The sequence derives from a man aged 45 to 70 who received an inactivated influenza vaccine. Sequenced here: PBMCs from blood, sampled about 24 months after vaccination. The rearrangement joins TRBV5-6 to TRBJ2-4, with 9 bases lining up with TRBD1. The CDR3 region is CASSLQGADIQYF. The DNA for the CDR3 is TGTGCCAGCAGTCTACAGGGGGCCGACATTCAGTACTTC.